Below, 3 T cell receptor beta chains from the same sample are listed, as sequenced in a study of PD-1 blockade in classical Hodgkin lymphoma (dated by TCRdb to 2018 to 2020). The method was the immunoSEQ multiplex PCR assay. In TCRdb, the immuneACCESS table is reduced to in-frame sequences with V and J assigned. These tables do not hold every clone; where another copy was compared, an unresolved V gene accounts for under half, and the others remain unexplained. A total of 45,000 to 60,000 clones appear in this sample, roughly 93% of them only once. The ten largest clones capture nearly 5% of the sample. The intended sense of this specimen's time point label: newly diagnosed, previously untreated cHL patient sample. Sample: peripheral blood mononuclear cells (PBMCs). These receptor sequences come from a human donor with classical Hodgkin lymphoma.

A single count supports this clone. The chain couples TRBV19 to TRBJ1-1; D remains ambiguous. V was cut by 2 bases and J by 4 bases, with 17 bases left in between. This CDR3 region has 16 residues. The germline CDR1 and CDR2 sequences are LNHDA and SQIVND (reference sequence). DNA of the CDR3: TGTGCCAGTAGTATAAATGCAGGATTGATCGGCACTGAAGCTTTCTTT. Its translation is CASSINAGLIGTEAFF.

The chain employs TRBV10-3 and TRBJ2-1, with 13 bases aligning to TRBD2. The germline V gene encodes CDR1 ENHRY and CDR2 SYGVKD. CDR3 size: 16 residues. Losses at the gene ends were 6 bases for V and 6 bases for J; bases not matched to a gene: 8. The CDR3: CAISPSGTSGTNEQFF. CDR3 sequence (DNA): TGTGCCATCAGCCCCTCCGGGACTAGCGGGACCAATGAGCAGTTCTTC.

The rearrangement links TRBV6-1 to TRBJ1-3; D is uncertain. Looked up from germline, CDR1 is MNHNS and CDR2 is SASEGT. The CDR3 spans 11 residues. V dropped 4 bases and J dropped 2 bases, with 0 bases sitting between them. CDR3 sequence reads: CASSAGNTIYF. CDR3 nucleotide sequence: TGTGCCAGCAGTGCTGGAAACACCATATATTTT.